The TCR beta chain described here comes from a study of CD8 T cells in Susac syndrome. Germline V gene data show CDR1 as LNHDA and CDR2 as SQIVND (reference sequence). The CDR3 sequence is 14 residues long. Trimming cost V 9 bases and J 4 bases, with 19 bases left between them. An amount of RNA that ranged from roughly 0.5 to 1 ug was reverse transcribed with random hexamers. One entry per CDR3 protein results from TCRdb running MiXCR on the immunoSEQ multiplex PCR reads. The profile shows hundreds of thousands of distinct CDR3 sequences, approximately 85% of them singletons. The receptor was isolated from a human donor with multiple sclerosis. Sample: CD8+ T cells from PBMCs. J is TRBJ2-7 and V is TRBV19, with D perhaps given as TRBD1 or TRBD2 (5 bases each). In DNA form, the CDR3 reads TGTGCCAGCCAGCCCCGGGACCCAAATTACGAGCAGTACTTC. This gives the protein CASQPRDPNYEQYF.